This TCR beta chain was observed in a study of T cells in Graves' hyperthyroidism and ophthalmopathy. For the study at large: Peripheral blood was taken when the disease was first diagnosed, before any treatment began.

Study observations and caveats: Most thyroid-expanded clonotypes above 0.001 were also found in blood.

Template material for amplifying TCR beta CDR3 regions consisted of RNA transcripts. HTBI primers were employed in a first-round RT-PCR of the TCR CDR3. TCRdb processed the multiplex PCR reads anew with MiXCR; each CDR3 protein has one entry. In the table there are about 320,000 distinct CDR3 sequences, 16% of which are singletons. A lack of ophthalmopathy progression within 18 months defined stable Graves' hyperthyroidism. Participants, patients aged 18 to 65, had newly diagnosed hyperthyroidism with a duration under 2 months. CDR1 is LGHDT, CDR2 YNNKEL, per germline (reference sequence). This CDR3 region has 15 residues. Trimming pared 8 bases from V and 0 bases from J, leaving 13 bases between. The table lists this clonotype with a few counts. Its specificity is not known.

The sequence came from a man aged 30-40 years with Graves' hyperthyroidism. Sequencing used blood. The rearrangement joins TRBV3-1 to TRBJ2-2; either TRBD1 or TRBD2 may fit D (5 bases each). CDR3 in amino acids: CASQEGTANTGELFF. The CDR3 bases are TGTGCCAGCCAAGAAGGGACGGCGAACACCGGGGAGCTGTTTTTT.